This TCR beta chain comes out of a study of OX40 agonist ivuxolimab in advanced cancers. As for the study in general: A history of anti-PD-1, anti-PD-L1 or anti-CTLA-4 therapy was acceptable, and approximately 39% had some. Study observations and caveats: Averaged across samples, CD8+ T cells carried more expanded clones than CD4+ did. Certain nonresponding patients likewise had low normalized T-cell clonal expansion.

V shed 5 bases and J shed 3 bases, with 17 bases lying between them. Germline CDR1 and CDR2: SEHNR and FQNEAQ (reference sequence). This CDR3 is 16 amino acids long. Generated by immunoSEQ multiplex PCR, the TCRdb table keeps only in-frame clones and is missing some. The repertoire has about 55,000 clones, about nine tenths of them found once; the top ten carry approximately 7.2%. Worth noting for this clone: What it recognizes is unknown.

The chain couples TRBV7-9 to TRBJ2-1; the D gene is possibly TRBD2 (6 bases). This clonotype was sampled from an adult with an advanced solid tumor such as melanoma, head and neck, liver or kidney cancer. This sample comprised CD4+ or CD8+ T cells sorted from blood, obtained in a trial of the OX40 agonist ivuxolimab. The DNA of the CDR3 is TGTGCCAGCAGCCCGACGTTCGGGAGTCTCTACAATGAGCAGTTCTTC. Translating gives CASSPTFGSLYNEQFF.